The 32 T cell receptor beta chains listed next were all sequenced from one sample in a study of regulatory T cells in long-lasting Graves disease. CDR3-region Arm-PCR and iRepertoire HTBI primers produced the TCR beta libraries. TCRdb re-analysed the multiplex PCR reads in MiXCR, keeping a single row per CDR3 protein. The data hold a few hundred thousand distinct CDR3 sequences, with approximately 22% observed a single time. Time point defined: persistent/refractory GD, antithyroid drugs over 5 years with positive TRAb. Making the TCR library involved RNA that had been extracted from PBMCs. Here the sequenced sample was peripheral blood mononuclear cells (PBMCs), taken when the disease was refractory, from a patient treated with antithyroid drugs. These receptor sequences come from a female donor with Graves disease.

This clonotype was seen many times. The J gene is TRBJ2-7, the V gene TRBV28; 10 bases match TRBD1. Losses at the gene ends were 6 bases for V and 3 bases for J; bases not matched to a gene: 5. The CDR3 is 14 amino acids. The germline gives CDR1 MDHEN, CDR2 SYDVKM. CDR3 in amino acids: CASSHRDRGYEQYF. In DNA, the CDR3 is TGTGCCAGCAGCCACCGGGACAGGGGCTACGAGCAGTACTTC.

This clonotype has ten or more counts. The CDR3 loop reads CASSLTNYGYTF. DNA of the CDR3: TGTGCCAGCAGTTTAACTAACTATGGCTACACCTTC. The chain joins TRBV7-2 to TRBJ1-2, with D hard to call. Germline lookup yields CDR1 SGHTA and CDR2 FQGNSA. The V gene lost 6 bases and the J gene lost 0 bases, with 5 bases spanning the gap. The CDR3 sequence is 12 residues long.

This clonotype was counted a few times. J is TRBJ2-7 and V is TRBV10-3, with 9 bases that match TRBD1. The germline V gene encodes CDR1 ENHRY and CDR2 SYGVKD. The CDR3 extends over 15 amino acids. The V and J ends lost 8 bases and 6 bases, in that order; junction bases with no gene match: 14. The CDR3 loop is CAIAPPGQGDPEQYF. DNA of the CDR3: TGTGCCATCGCCCCCCCGGGACAGGGTGACCCCGAGCAGTACTTC.

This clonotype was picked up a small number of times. As DNA, the CDR3 is TGTGCCAGCAGCCAAGGGCCTAGCCGGAATGAGCAGTTCTTC. It encodes CASSQGPSRNEQFF. This rearrangement joins TRBV7-2 to TRBJ2-1; D possibly corresponds to TRBD2 (5 bases). Germline V gene data show CDR1 as SGHTA and CDR2 as FQGNSA. Trimming removed 5 bases from V and 7 bases from J, with 15 bases in between. CDR3 length equals 14 residues.

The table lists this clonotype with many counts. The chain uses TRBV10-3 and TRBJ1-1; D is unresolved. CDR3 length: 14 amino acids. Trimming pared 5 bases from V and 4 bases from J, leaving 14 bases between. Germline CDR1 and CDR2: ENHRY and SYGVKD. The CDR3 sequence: CAISPLGGITEAFF. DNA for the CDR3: TGTGCCATCAGTCCCCTGGGAGGGATCACTGAAGCTTTCTTT.

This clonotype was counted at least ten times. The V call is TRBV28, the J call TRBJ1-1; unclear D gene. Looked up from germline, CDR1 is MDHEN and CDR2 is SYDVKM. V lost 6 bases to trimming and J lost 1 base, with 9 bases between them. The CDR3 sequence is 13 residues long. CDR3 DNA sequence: TGTGCCAGCAGCTTAGCGGGGAACACTGAAGCTTTCTTT. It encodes CASSLAGNTEAFF. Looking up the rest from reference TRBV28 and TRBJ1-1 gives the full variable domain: DVKVTQSSRYLVKRTGEKVFLECVQDMDHENMFWYRQDPGLGLRLIYFSYDVKMKEKGDIPEGYSVSREKKERFSLILESASTNQTSMYLCASSLAGNTEAFFGQGTRLTVV.

CDR3 nucleotides: TGCGCCAGGGGAGTGGGCCCAGGCCGGGAGTTTCAGTACTTC. It encodes CARGVGPGREFQYF. This chain connects TRBV5-1 to TRBJ2-4, with D perhaps TRBD2 (6 bases). Germline assignment: CDR1 SGHRS and CDR2 YFSETQ. The CDR3 contains 14 residues. Trimming stripped 8 bases from V and 11 bases from J, with 23 bases between.

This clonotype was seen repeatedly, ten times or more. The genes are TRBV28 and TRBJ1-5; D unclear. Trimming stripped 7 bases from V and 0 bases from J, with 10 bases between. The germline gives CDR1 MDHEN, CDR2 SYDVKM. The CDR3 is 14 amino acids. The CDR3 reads CASKARLSNQPQHF. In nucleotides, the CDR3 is TGTGCCAGCAAGGCACGGCTTAGCAATCAGCCCCAGCATTTT.

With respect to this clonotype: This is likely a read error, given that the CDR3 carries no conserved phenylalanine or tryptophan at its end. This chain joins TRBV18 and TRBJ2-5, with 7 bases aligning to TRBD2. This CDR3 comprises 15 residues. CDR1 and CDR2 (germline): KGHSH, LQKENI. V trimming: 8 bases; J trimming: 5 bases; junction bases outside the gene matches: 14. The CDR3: CASSGAGRGWETQYL. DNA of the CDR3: TGTGCCAGCAGCGGGGCGGGGAGGGGCTGGGAGACCCAGTACCTC.

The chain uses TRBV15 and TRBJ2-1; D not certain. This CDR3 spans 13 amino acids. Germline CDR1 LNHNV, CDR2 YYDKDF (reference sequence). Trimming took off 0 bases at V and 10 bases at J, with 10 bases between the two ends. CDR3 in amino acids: CATSRDWGNEQFF. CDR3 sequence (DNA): TGTGCCACCAGCAGAGATTGGGGAAACGAGCAGTTCTTC.

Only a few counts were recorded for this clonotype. The CDR3 reads CASGSGQGLNQPQHF. The CDR3 bases are TGTGCTAGTGGATCGGGACAGGGACTCAATCAGCCCCAGCATTTT. This sequence joins TRBV12-5 and TRBJ1-5, with TRBD1 matching over 9 bases. Germline assignment: CDR1 LGHNT and CDR2 FRNRAP. This CDR3 has 15 amino acids. V lost 6 bases to trimming and J lost 3 bases; unmatched junction nucleotides: 6.

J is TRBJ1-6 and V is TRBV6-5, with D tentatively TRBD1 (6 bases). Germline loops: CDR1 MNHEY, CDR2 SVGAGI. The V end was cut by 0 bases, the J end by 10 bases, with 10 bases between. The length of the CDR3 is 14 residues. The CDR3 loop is CASSYSGQSSPLHF. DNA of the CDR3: TGTGCCAGCAGTTACTCGGGACAAAGCTCACCCCTCCACTTT.

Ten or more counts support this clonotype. CDR3 nucleotides: TGTGCCAGCAGCCCGATTACCTCCTATGGCTACACCTTC. It yields the protein CASSPITSYGYTF. This chain connects TRBV28 to TRBJ1-2; D remains ambiguous. CDR1 is MDHEN and CDR2 is SYDVKM in the germline V gene. V was shortened by 6 bases and J by 4 bases, with 12 bases between the two germline ends. The CDR3 sequence is 13 residues long.

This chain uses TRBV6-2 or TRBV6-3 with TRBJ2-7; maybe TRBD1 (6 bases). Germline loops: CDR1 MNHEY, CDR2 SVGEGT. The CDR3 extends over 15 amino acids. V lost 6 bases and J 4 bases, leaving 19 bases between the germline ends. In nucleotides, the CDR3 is TGTGCCAGCAGGACATCGGCGCAGGGGTTTTACGAGCAGTACTTC. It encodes CASRTSAQGFYEQYF.

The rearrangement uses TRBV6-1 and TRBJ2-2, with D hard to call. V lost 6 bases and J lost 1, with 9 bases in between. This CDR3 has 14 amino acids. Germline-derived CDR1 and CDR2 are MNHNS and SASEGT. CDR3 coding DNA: TGTGCCAGCAGGGAAACTGAGAACACCGGGGAGCTGTTTTTT. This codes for CASRETENTGELFF.

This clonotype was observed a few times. CDR3 bases: TGTGCCAGTAGTATCCTAACAGGGTATAATTCACCCCTCCACTTT. This gives the protein CASSILTGYNSPLHF. The chain recombines TRBV19 with TRBJ1-6; a weak D match, TRBD1 (6 bases). The CDR3 runs 15 residues. V lost 3 bases and J lost 4, with 10 bases in between. CDR1 is LNHDA, CDR2 SQIVND, per germline (reference sequence).

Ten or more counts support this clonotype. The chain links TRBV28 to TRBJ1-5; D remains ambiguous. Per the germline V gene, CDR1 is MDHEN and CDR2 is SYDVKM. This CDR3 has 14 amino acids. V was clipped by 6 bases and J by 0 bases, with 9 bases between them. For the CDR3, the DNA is TGTGCCAGCAGCTTGTTAGATAGCAATCAGCCCCAGCATTTT. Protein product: CASSLLDSNQPQHF.

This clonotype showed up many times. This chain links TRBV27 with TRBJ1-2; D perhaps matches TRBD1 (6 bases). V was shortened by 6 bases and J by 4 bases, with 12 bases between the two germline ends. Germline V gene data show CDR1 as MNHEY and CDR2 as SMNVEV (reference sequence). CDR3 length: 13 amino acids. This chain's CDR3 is CASSLTGAYGYTF. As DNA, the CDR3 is TGTGCCAGCAGCCTAACGGGGGCCTATGGCTACACCTTC.

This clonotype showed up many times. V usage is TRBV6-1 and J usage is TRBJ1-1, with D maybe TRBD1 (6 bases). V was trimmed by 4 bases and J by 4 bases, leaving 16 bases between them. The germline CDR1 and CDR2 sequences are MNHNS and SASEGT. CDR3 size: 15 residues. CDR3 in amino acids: CASSGPHYRVTEAFF. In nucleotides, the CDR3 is TGTGCCAGCAGTGGGCCCCATTACAGGGTCACTGAAGCTTTCTTT.

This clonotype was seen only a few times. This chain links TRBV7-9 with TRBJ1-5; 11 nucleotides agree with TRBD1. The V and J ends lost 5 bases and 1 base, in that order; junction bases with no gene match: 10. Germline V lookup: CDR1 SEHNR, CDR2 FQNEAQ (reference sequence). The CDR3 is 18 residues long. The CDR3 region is CASSPGTGGYHSNQPQHF. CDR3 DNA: TGTGCCAGCAGCCCCGGGACAGGGGGATACCACAGCAATCAGCCCCAGCATTTT.

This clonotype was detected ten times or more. The CDR3 protein is CSASVQSGYGYTF. CDR3 DNA: TGCAGTGCTAGTGTTCAGTCGGGGTATGGCTACACCTTC. V is TRBV20-1 and J is TRBJ1-2; D gene ambiguous. V lost 3 bases and J lost 5, with 13 bases in between. CDR3 length equals 13 residues. Germline V lookup: CDR1 DFQATT, CDR2 SNEGSKA (reference sequence).

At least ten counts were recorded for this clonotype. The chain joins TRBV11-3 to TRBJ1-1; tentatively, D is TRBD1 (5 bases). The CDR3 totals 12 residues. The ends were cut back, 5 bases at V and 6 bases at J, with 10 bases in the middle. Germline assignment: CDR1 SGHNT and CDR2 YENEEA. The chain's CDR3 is CASSPHRSEAFF. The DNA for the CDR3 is TGTGCCAGCAGCCCCCACAGGTCTGAAGCTTTCTTT.

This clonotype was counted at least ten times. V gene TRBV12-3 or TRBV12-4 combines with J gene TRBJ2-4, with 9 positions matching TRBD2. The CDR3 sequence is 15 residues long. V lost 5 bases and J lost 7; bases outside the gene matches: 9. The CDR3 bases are TGTGCCAGCAGTACATATAGCGGGAGTGGGAACATTCAGTACTTC. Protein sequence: CASSTYSGSGNIQYF.

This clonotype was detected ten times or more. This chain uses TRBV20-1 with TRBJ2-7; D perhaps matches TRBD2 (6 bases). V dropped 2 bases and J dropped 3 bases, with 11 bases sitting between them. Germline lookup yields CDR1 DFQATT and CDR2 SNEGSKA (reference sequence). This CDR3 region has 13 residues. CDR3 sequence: CSARTGSDYEQYF. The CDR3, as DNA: TGCAGTGCTAGAACCGGGAGTGACTACGAGCAGTACTTC.

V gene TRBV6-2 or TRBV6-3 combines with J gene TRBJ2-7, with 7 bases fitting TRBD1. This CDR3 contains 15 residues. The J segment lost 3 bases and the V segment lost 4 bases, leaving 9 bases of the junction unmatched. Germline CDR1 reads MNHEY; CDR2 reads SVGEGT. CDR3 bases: TGTGCCAGCAGTTCCCTCCTAGACAGGGACTACGAGCAGTACTTC. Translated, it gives CASSSLLDRDYEQYF.

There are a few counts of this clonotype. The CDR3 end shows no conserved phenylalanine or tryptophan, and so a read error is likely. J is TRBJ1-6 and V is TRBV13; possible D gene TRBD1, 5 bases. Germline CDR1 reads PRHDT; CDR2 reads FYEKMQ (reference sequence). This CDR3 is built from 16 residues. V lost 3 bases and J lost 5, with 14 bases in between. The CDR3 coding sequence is TGTGCCAGCAGCTTCCCAGGGAGACCGGATAATTCACCCCTCCACTAT. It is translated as CASSFPGRPDNSPLHY.

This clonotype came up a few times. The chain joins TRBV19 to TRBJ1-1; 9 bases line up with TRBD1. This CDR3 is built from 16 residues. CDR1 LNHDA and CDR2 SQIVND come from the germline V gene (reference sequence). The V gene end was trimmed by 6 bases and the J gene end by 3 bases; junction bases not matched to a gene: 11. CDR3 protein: CASSLRQGGSYTEAFF. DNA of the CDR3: TGTGCCAGTAGCCTTCGACAGGGGGGCAGTTACACTGAAGCTTTCTTT.

This CDR3 is CASSRAGSGNTIYF. CDR3 DNA: TGTGCCAGCAGCCGCGCGGGCTCTGGAAACACCATATATTTT. The chain uses TRBV13 and TRBJ1-3; D remains unclear. Between the trimmed V and J ends, which lost 5 bases and 0 bases, there was a span of 8 bases. The CDR3 loop spans 14 amino acids. Per the germline V gene, CDR1 is PRHDT and CDR2 is FYEKMQ (reference sequence).

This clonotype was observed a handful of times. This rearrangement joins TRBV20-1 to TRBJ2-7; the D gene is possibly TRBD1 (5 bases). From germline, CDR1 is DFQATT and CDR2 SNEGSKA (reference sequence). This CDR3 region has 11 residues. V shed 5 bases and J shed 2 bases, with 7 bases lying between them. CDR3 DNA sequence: TGCAGTGCTTCAGGGACCTACGAGCAGTACTTC. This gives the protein CSASGTYEQYF.

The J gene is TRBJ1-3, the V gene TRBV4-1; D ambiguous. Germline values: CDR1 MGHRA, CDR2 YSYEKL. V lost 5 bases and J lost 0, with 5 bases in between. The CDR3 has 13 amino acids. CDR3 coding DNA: TGCGCCAGCAGCAGGATCTCTGGAAACACCATATATTTT. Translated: CASSRISGNTIYF.

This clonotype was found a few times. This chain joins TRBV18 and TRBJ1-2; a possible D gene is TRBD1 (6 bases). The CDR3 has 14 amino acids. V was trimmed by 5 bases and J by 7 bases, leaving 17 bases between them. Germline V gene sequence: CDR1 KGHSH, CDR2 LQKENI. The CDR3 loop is CASSATDSASGYTF. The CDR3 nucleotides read TGTGCCAGCTCAGCTACGGACAGCGCGAGTGGCTACACCTTC.

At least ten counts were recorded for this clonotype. CDR3 region: CASSSQGNGQPQHF. The CDR3 coding sequence is TGTGCCAGCAGCTCCCAGGGGAATGGCCAGCCCCAGCATTTT. The chain carries TRBV12-3 or TRBV12-4 and TRBJ1-5, with a possible D match to TRBD1 (6 bases). This CDR3 is built from 14 residues. The ends were cut back, 6 bases at V and 7 bases at J, with 16 bases in the middle.